Listed here are 21 T cell receptor beta chains from one sample, sequenced in a study of shared clonotypes between healthy human individuals. The naive CD8 population came from CD45RO-negative cells selected for CCR7, without terminally differentiated effector memory CD45RA+ cells. Assay used: immunoSEQ multiplex PCR; TCRdb lists only in-frame clones, some missing. The sample gives approximately 740,000 clones, around 92% of which show up once; approximately 25% is in the top ten. The sequenced sample was naive CD8+ T cells sorted from blood. These TCRs come from a man under 40 in good health.

This chain connects TRBV7-9 to TRBJ2-3; D gene ambiguous. Germline assignment: CDR1 SEHNR and CDR2 FQNEAQ (reference sequence). CDR3 size: 13 residues. Trimming removed 4 bases at V and 4 bases at J, with 9 bases between. CDR3 loop: CASSSSMPDTQYF. DNA of the CDR3: TGTGCCAGCAGCTCCTCCATGCCAGATACGCAGTATTTT. Looking up the rest from reference TRBV7-9 and TRBJ2-3 gives the full variable domain: DTGVSQNPRHKITKRGQNVTFRCDPISEHNRLYWYRQTLGQGPEFLTYFQNEAQLEKSRLLSDRFSAERPKGSFSTLEIQRTEQGDSAMYLCASSSSMPDTQYFGPGTRLTVL.

The chain has TRBV15 and TRBJ2-7; TRBD1 might be the D (6 bases). The CDR3 runs 14 residues. The germline V gene encodes CDR1 LNHNV and CDR2 YYDKDF (reference sequence). V was pared by 4 bases and J by 0 bases, with 10 bases between. The CDR3 DNA is TGTGCCACCAGCAACCGGGACAACTCCTACGAGCAGTACTTC. Amino acid sequence: CATSNRDNSYEQYF.

The CDR3 sequence: CASSEGQGPYYEQYF. CDR3 sequence (DNA): TGTGCCAGCAGCGAGGGACAGGGACCTTACTACGAGCAGTACTTC. The J gene is TRBJ2-5, the V gene TRBV2; 9 nucleotides align to TRBD1. The last part of the DNA fits TRBJ2-7 better; the J call may be wrong. The CDR3 spans 15 residues. The germline V gene encodes CDR1 SNHLY and CDR2 FYNNEI.

The chain employs TRBV29-1 and TRBJ2-1; D is perhaps TRBD1 (6 bases). Germline V CDR1 and CDR2: SQVTM, ANQGSEA. The CDR3 has 15 residues. V was clipped by 1 base and J by 1 base, with 11 bases between them. CDR3 in DNA: TGCAGCGTTGAAGGATTTACAGGGTCCTACAATGAGCAGTTCTTC. Translated: CSVEGFTGSYNEQFF.

J is TRBJ1-1 and V is TRBV7-6; D uncertain. With 5 bases removed from V and 0 bases from J, the gap between germline ends came to 13 bases. The CDR3 has 15 residues. From germline, CDR1 is SGHVS and CDR2 FNYEAQ. The CDR3 loop reads CASSREWSMNTEAFF. In DNA, the CDR3 is TGTGCCAGCAGCCGGGAGTGGAGTATGAACACTGAAGCTTTCTTT.

This clone occurred a few times. The V gene is TRBV6-1, the J gene TRBJ1-5; D uncertain. Trimming took 6 bases from V and 6 from J, leaving 6 bases between them. The germline V gene encodes CDR1 MNHNS and CDR2 SASEGT. The CDR3 is 11 residues long. The CDR3 nucleotides read TGTGCCAGCAGGCTCAGTCAGCCCCAGCATTTT. Its protein is CASRLSQPQHF.

The V call is TRBV27, the J call TRBJ2-3; no firm D call. Germline V gives CDR1 MNHEY, CDR2 SMNVEV (reference sequence). This CDR3 has 15 residues. Trimming pared 8 bases from V and 0 bases from J, leaving 15 bases between. For the CDR3, the DNA is TGTGCCAGCTTCCCTACCTTCGGCAGCACAGATACGCAGTATTTT. It is translated as CASFPTFGSTDTQYF.

The V call is TRBV18, the J call TRBJ2-7; tentative D call: TRBD1 (7 bases). The CDR3 length is 14 residues. Trimming pared 6 bases from V and 1 base from J, leaving 13 bases between. Germline V gene data show CDR1 as KGHSH and CDR2 as LQKENI. In nucleotides, the CDR3 is TGTGCCAGCTCTCGACAGGGAGGATCCTACGAGCAGTACTTC. This encodes CASSRQGGSYEQYF.

V and J are TRBV2 and TRBJ2-7; D possibly uses TRBD1 or TRBD2 (5 bases each). CDR1 is SNHLY, CDR2 FYNNEI, per germline. Trimming cost V 11 bases and J 3 bases, with 14 bases left between them. The CDR3 is 12 amino acids. CDR3 nucleotide sequence: TGTGCCGTCCAGGGAGCGGACTACGAGCAGTACTTC. Its translation: CAVQGADYEQYF.

The chain combines TRBV19 with TRBJ1-5; D remains unclear. The CDR3 is made up of 13 amino acids. Trimming removed 5 bases at V and 11 bases at J, with 16 bases between. The germline V gene encodes CDR1 LNHDA and CDR2 SQIVND (reference sequence). CDR3 sequence reads: CASSRTTGPSQHF. The CDR3 nucleotides are TGTGCCAGTAGTCGGACGACCGGGCCGTCCCAGCATTTT.

This chain connects TRBV25-1 to TRBJ2-2, with D perhaps matching TRBD1 or TRBD2 (6 bases each). V was cut by 2 bases and J by 3 bases, with 10 bases left in between. The CDR3 has 15 residues. Germline lookup yields CDR1 MGHDK and CDR2 SYGVNS. CDR3 region: CASSEQGTYTGELFF. CDR3 nucleotides: TGTGCCAGCAGTGAACAGGGGACTTACACCGGGGAGCTGTTTTTT. The full variable domain, with the rest looked up from reference TRBV25-1 and TRBJ2-2, is EADIYQTPRYLVIGTGKKITLECSQTMGHDKMYWYQQDPGMELHLIHYSYGVNSTEKGDLSSESTVSRIRTEHFPLTLESARPSHTSQYLCASSEQGTYTGELFFGEGSRLTVL.

The chain has TRBV6-1 and TRBJ1-5; weak D call: TRBD1 (6 bases). Germline V gene lookup returns CDR1 MNHNS and CDR2 SASEGT. V gave up 2 bases and J gave up 0 bases, with 14 bases separating them. The CDR3 is made up of 17 amino acids. The CDR3 region is CASSERWGQDSNQPQHF. DNA of the CDR3: TGTGCCAGCAGTGAACGATGGGGACAAGATAGCAATCAGCCCCAGCATTTT.

The CDR3, as DNA: TGCGCCAGCGGGACAGCGGGCGTTACGCAGTATTTT. Its translation: CASGTAGVTQYF. This sequence joins TRBV10-2 and TRBJ2-3, with D possibly matching TRBD1 (7 bases). The CDR3 covers 12 residues. The V end lost 8 bases, the J end lost 8 bases, and 14 bases lay between the germline ends. The V gene's germline CDR1 is WSHSY and CDR2 SAAADI.

The chain is built from TRBV11-2 and TRBJ2-7; 12 nucleotides match TRBD1. CDR1 and CDR2 (germline): SGHAT, FQNNGV. The CDR3 covers 15 residues. V trimming: 5 bases; J trimming: 4 bases; junction bases outside the gene matches: 6. The CDR3 here is CASSPRDRGRYEQYF. In DNA, the CDR3 is TGTGCCAGCAGCCCCCGGGACAGGGGGCGATACGAGCAGTACTTC.

V and J are TRBV7-6 and TRBJ1-5, with D unresolved. The CDR3 is made up of 12 amino acids. Trimming shortened V by 5 bases and J by 7 bases, and 9 bases separated the two germline ends. The germline V gene encodes CDR1 SGHVS and CDR2 FNYEAQ. The CDR3 coding sequence is TGTGCCAGCAGCCAGACGGGGCAGCCCCAGCATTTT. Translating gives CASSQTGQPQHF.

V usage is TRBV7-9 and J usage is TRBJ1-1; 9 nucleotides align to TRBD1. The CDR3 extends over 16 amino acids. The junction had 12 bases not matched to a gene; V was cut back by 5 bases and J by 5 bases. Germline-derived CDR1 and CDR2 are SEHNR and FQNEAQ (reference sequence). The CDR3 sequence is CASSPVPGQGSTEAFF. CDR3 nucleotide sequence: TGTGCCAGCAGCCCGGTGCCGGGACAGGGATCGACTGAAGCTTTCTTT.

The chain employs TRBV7-9 and TRBJ2-5; the D gene could be TRBD1 or TRBD2 (5 bases each). The CDR3 is made up of 14 amino acids. With 6 bases removed from V and 1 base from J, the gap between germline ends came to 12 bases. The germline CDR1 and CDR2 sequences are SEHNR and FQNEAQ (reference sequence). The chain's CDR3 is CASRRSGTQETQYF. CDR3 DNA: TGTGCCAGCAGACGTTCCGGGACCCAAGAGACCCAGTACTTC.

This chain uses TRBV6-1 with TRBJ2-1, with 12 bases aligning to TRBD2. This CDR3 spans 15 amino acids. V gave up 4 bases and J gave up 4 bases; unmatched junction bases: 2. Looked up from germline, CDR1 is MNHNS and CDR2 is SASEGT. CDR3 in DNA: TGTGCCAGCAGTGCGCTAGCGGGAGGGTACAATGAGCAGTTCTTC. Translated: CASSALAGGYNEQFF.

The chain employs TRBV15 and TRBJ2-1; 8 nucleotides align to TRBD1. This CDR3 has 15 residues. Looked up from germline, CDR1 is LNHNV and CDR2 is YYDKDF (reference sequence). V was pared by 0 bases and J by 7 bases, with 5 bases of the junction left unmatched. CDR3 sequence: CATSRDPGTGNEQFF. The CDR3 DNA reads TGTGCCACCAGCAGAGATCCCGGGACAGGAAATGAGCAGTTCTTC.

V is TRBV7-2 and J is TRBJ1-2; the D gene is possibly TRBD1 (6 bases). The CDR3 has 16 residues. CDR1 is SGHTA and CDR2 is FQGNSA in the germline V gene. V was cut by 3 bases and J by 6 bases, with 20 bases left in between. The CDR3 nucleotides read TGTGCCAGCAGCTTTTGGCGGAAACAGGGCGCGGATGGCTACACCTTC. Its protein product is CASSFWRKQGADGYTF.

The rearrangement joins TRBV7-9 to TRBJ2-1, with 7 bases fitting TRBD1. Germline CDR1 and CDR2: SEHNR and FQNEAQ (reference sequence). Trimming took 5 bases from V and 9 from J; bases not matched to a gene: 1. The CDR3 runs to 11 residues. CDR3 in DNA: TGTGCCAGCAGCACAGGGGCTGAGCAGTTCTTC. Protein: CASSTGAEQFF.